This T cell receptor (beta chain) comes out of a study of cytomegalovirus exposure and HLA in healthy donors. Study conclusions and caveats: In vitro checks showed that three CMV-associated chains really do target CMV antigens. The study put 150 or so TCR beta chains on its list as cytomegalovirus-associated. In a later analysis, parvovirus B19, influenza, CMV and Epstein-Barr virus appeared linked to several top co-occurrence clusters.

It was with 60 Vbeta and 13 Jbeta primers that the PCR ran. Assay used: immunoSEQ multiplex PCR; TCRdb lists only in-frame clones, some missing. Of some 150,000 clones in the sample, 80% were seen once. The CDR3 runs to 14 residues. The V gene lost 0 bases and the J gene lost 3 bases, with 8 bases spanning the gap. Germline V CDR1 and CDR2: MNHEY, SVGAGI. A remark on this clone: Its matching antigen is unknown.

The V and J genes are TRBV6-5 and TRBJ1-2; D ambiguous. The sample was PBMCs. This clonotype was obtained from a man in his thirties or forties in good health and CMV-seronegative. The CDR3 spells CASSYSRADYGYTF. The CDR3, as DNA: TGTGCCAGCAGTTACTCGAGGGCTGACTATGGCTACACCTTC.